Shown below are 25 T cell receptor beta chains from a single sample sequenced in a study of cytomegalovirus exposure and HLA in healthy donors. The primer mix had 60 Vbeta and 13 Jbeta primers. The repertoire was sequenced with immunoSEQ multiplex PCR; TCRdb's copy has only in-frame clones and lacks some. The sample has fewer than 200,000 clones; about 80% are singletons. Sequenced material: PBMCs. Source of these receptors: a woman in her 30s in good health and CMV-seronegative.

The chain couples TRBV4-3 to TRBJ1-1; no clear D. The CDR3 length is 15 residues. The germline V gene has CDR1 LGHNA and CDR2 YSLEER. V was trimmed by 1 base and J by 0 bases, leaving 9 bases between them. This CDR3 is CASSQGSGVNTEAFF. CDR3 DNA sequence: TGCGCCAGCAGCCAAGGATCGGGAGTGAACACTGAAGCTTTCTTT.

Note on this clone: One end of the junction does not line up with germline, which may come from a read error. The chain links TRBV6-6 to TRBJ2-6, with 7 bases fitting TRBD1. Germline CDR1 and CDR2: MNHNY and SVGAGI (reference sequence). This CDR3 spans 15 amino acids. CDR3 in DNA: TGTGCCAGCAGAAGGACAGGCTCTGGGGCCAACGGCCTGACTTTC. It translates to CASRRTGSGANGLTF.

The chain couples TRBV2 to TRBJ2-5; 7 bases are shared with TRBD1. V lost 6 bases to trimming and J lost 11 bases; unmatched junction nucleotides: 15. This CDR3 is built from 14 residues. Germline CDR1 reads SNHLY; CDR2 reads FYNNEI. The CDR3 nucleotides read TGTGCCAGCAGCCCCCCCCTAGACAGGGAGAAGCAGTACTTC. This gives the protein CASSPPLDREKQYF. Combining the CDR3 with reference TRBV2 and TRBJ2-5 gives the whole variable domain EPEVTQTPSHQVTQMGQEVILRCVPISNHLYFYWYRQILGQKVEFLVSFYNNEISEKSEIFDDQFSVERPDGSNFTLKIRSTKLEDSAMYFCASSPPLDREKQYFGPGTRLLVL.

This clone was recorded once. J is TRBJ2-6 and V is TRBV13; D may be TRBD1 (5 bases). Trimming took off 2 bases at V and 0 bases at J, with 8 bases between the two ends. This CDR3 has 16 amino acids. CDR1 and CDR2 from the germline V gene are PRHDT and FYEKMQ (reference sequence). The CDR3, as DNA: TGTGCCAGCAGCTTAATGCAGGGCTCTGGGGCCAACGTCCTGACTTTC. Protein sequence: CASSLMQGSGANVLTF.

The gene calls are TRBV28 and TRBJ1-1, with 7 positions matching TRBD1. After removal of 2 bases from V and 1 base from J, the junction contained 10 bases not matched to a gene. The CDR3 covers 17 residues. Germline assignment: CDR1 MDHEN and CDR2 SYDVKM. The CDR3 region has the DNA TGTGCCAGCAGTTTAGGTGTGCGGACAGGAGGGAACACTGAAGCTTTCTTT. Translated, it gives CASSLGVRTGGNTEAFF.

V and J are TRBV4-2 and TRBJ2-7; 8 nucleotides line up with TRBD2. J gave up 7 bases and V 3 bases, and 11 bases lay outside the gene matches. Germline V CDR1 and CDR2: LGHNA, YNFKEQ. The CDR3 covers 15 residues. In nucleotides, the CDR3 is TGTGCCAGCAGCCAGTCGACTAGCGCGTCTTGGGAGCAGTACTTC. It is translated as CASSQSTSASWEQYF.

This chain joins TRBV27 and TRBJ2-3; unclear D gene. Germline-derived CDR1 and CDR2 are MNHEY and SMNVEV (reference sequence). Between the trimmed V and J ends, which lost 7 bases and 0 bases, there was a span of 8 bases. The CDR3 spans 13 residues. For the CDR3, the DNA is TGTGCCAGCAAGAGGATTAGCACAGATACGCAGTATTTT. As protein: CASKRISTDTQYF.

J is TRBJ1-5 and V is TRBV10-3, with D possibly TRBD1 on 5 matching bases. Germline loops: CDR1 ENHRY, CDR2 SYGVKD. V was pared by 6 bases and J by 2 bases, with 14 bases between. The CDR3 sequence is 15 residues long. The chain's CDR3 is CAISQGDVGNQPQHF. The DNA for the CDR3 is TGTGCCATCAGCCAGGGTGATGTTGGCAATCAGCCCCAGCATTTT.

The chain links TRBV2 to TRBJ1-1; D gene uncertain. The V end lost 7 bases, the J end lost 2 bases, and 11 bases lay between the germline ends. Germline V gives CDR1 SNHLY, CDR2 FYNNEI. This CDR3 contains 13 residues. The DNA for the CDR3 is TGTGCCAGCACTGTCGGAGTAAACACTGAAGCTTTCTTT. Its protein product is CASTVGVNTEAFF.

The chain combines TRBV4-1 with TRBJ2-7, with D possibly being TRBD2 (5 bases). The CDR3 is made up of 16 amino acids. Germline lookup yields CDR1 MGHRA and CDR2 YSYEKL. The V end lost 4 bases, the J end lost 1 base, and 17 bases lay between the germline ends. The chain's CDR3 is CASSRRLRGLSYEQYF. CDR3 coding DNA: TGCGCCAGCAGCCGGAGACTCCGAGGACTGTCCTACGAGCAGTACTTC.

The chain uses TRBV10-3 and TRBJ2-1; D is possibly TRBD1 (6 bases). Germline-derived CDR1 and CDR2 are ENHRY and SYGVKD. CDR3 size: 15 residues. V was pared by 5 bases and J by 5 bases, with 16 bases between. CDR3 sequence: CAISNRDRRDNEQFF. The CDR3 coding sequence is TGTGCCATCAGTAACAGGGATAGGCGGGACAATGAGCAGTTCTTC.

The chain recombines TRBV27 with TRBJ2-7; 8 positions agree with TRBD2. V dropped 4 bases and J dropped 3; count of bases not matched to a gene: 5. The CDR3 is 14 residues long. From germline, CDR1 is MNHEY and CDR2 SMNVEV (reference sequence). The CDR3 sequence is CASSYGGGNYEQYF. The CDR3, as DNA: TGTGCCAGCAGTTACGGGGGGGGGAACTACGAGCAGTACTTC.

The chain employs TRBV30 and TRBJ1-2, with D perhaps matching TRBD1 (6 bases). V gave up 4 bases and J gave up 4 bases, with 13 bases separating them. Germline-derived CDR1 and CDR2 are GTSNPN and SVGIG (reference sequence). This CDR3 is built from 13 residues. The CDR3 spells CAWNWGPSYGYTF. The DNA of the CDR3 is TGTGCCTGGAATTGGGGGCCCTCCTATGGCTACACCTTC.

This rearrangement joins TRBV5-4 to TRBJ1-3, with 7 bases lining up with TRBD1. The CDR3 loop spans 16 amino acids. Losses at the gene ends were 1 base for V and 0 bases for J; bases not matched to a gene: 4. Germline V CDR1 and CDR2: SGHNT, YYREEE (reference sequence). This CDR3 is CASSLTRDSSGNTIYF. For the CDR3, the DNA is TGTGCCAGCAGCTTGACCAGGGACAGCTCTGGAAACACCATATATTTT.

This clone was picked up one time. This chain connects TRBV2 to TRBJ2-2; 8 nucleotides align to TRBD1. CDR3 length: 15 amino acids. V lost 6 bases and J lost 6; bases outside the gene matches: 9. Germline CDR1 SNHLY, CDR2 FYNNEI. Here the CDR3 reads CASSEQGDIAGELFF. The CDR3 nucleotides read TGTGCCAGCAGCGAACAGGGGGACATTGCCGGGGAGCTGTTTTTT.

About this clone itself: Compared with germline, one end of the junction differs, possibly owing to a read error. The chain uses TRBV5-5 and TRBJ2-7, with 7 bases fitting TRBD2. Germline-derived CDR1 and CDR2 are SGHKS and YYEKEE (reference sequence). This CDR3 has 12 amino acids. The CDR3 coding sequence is TGTGCCGGCCACGATGGACGGGGGGTTTTACACTTC. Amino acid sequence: CAGHDGRGVLHF.

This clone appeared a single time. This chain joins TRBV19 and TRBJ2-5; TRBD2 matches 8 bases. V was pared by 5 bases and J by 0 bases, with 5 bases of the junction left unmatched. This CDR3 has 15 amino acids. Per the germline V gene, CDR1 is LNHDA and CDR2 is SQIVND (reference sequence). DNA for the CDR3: TGTGCCAGTAGTGGTGTTAGCGGGGACCAAGAGACCCAGTACTTC. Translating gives CASSGVSGDQETQYF.

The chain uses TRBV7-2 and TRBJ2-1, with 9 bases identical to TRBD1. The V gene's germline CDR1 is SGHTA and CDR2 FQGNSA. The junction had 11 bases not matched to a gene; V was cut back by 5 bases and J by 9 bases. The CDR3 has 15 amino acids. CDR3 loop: CASSTPGQGVSEQFF. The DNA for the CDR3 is TGTGCCAGCAGCACCCCGGGACAGGGCGTGAGTGAGCAGTTCTTC. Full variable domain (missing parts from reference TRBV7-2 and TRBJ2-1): GAGVSQSPSNKVTEKGKDVELRCDPISGHTALYWYRQSLGQGLEFLIYFQGNSAPDKSGLPSDRFSAERTGGSVSTLTIQRTQQEDSAVYLCASSTPGQGVSEQFFGPGTRLTVL.

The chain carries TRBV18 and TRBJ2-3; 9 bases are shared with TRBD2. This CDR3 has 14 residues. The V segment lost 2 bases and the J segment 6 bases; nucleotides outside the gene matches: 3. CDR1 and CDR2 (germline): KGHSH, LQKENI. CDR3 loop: CASSPIAGDDTQYF. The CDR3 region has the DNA TGTGCCAGCTCACCAATAGCGGGGGACGATACGCAGTATTTT.

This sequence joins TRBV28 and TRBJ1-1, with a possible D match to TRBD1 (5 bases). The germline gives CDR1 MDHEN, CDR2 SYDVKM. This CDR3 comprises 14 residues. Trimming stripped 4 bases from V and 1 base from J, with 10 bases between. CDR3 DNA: TGTGCCAGCAGTTCCGGGACTGGGAACACTGAAGCTTTCTTT. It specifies CASSSGTGNTEAFF.

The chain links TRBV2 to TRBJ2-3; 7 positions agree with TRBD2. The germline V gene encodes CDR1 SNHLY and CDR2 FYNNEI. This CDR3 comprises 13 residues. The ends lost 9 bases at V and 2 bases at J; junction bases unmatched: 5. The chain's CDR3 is CASLAEHTDTQYF. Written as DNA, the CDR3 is TGTGCCAGTCTAGCGGAGCACACAGATACGCAGTATTTT.

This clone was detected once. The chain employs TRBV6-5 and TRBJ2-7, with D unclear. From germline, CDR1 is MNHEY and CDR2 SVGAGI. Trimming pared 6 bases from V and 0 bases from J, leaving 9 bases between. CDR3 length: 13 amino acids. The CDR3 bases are TGTGCCAGCAGACACAGCAACTCCTACGAGCAGTACTTC. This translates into CASRHSNSYEQYF.

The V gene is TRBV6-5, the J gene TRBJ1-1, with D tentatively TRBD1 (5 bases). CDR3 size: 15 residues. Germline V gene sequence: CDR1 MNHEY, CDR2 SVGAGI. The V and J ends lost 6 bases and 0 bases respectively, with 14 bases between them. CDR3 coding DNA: TGTGCCAGCAGACGACAGATATCCCTGAACACTGAAGCTTTCTTT. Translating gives CASRRQISLNTEAFF.

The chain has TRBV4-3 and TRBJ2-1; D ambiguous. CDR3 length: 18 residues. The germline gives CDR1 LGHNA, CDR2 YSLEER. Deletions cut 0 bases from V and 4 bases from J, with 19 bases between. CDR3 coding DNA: TGCGCCAGCAGCCAAGATGCCGGCAGGAACAGACCTTACAATGAGCAGTTCTTC. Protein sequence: CASSQDAGRNRPYNEQFF.

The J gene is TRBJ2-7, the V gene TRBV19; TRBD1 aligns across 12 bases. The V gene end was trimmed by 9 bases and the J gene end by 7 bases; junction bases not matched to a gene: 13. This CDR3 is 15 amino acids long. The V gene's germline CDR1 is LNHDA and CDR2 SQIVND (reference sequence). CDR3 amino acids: CARKTPGQGAGEQYF. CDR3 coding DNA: TGTGCCAGAAAAACTCCGGGACAGGGGGCAGGGGAGCAGTACTTC.